The TCR beta chain under discussion was sequenced for a study of blood T cell repertoires in COVID-19. About the research overall: Sites across the United States, Italy and Spain contributed samples from acute and convalescent COVID-19. PBMCs, B-cell-depleted T cells, or T cells were the source of the cDNA or gDNA that made up the material.

The CDR3 totals 16 residues. Trimming stripped 3 bases from V and 1 base from J, with 12 bases between. Germline lookup yields CDR1 SGHAT and CDR2 FQNNGV. Authors' processing steps: The authors estimated nucleated cell counts from reference gene primer amplification. Produced via immunoSEQ multiplex PCR; TCRdb's table is partial and in-frame only. V and J calls and clone size are copied from that table; D and trimming were computed from the DNA. The sample carries more than 150,000 clones, 90% recorded once. The TCR was taken from a man aged 50 to 60 with acute or convalescent COVID-19. The chain couples TRBV11-2 to TRBJ2-2; D possibly corresponds to TRBD2 (5 bases). The sample comprised peripheral blood. Here the CDR3 reads CASSLGDSKNTGELFF. In DNA, the CDR3 is TGTGCCAGCAGCTTGGGAGACTCCAAGAACACCGGGGAGCTGTTTTTT.